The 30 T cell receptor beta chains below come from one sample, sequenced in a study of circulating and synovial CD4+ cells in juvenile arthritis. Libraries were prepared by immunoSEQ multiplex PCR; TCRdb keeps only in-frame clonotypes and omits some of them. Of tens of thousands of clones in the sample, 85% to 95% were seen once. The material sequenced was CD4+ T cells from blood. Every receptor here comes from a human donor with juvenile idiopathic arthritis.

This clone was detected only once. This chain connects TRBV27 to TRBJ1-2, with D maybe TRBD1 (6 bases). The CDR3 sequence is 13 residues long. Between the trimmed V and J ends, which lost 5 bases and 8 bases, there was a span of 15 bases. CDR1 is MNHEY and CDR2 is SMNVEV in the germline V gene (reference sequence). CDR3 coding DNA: TGTGCCAGCAGTCCAAAGGGGGTATGGGGCTACACCTTC. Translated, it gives CASSPKGVWGYTF.

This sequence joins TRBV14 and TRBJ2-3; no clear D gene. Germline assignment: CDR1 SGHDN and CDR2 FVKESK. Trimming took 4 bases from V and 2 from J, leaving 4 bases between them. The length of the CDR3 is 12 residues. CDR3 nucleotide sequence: TGTGCCAGCAGCCCCTACACAGATACGCAGTATTTT. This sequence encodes CASSPYTDTQYF.

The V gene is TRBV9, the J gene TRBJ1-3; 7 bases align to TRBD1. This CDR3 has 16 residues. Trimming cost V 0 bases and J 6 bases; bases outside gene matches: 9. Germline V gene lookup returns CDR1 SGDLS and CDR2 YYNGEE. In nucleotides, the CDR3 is TGTGCCAGCAGCGTAGATGAGGGGGCCTTTGAAAACACCATATATTTT. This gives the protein CASSVDEGAFENTIYF.

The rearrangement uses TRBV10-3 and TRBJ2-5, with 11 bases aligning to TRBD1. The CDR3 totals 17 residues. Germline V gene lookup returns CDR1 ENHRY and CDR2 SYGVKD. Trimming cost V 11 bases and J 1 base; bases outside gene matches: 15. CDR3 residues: CAAGDPRDRGFQETQYF. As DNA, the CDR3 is TGTGCCGCCGGGGACCCAAGGGACAGGGGGTTCCAAGAGACCCAGTACTTC.

For the CDR3, the DNA is TGTGCCAGCAGTTATAGGAGGCGGCAGCGAACTGAAGCTTTCTTT. This gives the protein CASSYRRRQRTEAFF. The chain combines TRBV6-5 with TRBJ1-1; D ambiguous. The CDR3 loop spans 15 amino acids. Germline-derived CDR1 and CDR2 are MNHEY and SVGAGI. Between the trimmed V and J ends, which lost 3 bases and 5 bases, there was a span of 16 bases.

The CDR3 here is CASSARLGHSYEQYF. In nucleotides, the CDR3 is TGTGCCAGCAGCGCCCGGCTGGGACACTCCTACGAGCAGTACTTC. The chain joins TRBV9 to TRBJ2-7; D is possibly TRBD1 (6 bases). CDR3 length: 15 residues. V was cut by 3 bases and J by 0 bases, with 13 bases left in between. Germline V lookup: CDR1 SGDLS, CDR2 YYNGEE.

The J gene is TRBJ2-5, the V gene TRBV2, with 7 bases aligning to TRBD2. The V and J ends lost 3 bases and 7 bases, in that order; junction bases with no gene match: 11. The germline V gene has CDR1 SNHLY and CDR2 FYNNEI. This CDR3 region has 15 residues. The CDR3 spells CASSDGARPGGTQYF. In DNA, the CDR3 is TGTGCCAGCAGTGATGGGGCAAGACCGGGGGGGACCCAGTACTTC.

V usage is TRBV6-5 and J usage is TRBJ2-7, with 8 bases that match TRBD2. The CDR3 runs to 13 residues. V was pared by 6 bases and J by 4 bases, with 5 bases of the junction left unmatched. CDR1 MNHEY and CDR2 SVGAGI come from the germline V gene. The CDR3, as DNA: TGTGCCAGCAGAACGACTAGCGAGTACGAGCAGTACTTC. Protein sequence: CASRTTSEYEQYF.

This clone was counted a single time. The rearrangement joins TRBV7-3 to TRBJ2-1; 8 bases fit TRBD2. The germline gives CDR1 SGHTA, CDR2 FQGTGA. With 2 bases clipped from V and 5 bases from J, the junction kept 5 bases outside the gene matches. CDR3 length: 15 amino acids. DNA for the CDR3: TGTGCCAGCAGCTTAGGAACTAGCGGACACAATGAGCAGTTCTTC. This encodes CASSLGTSGHNEQFF.

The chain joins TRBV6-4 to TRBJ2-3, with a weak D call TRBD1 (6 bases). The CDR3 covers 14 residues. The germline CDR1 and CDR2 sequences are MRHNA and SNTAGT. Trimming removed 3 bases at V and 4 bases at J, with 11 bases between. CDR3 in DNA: TGTGCCAGCAGTGAGGGGGCACGACCAGATACGCAGTATTTT. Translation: CASSEGARPDTQYF.

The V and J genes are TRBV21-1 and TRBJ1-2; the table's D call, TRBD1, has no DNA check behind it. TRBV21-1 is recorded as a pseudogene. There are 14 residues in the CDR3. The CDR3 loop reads CASSTRGQGEGYTF. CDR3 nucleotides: TGTGCCAGCAGCACCCGGGGACAGGGGGAAGGCTACACCTTC.

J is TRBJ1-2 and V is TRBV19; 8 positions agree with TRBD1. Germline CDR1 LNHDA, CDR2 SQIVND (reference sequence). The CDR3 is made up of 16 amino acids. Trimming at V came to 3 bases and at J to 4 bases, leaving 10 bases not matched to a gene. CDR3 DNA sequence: TGTGCCAGTAGTATCTACACTGGACAGGGACTCTATGGCTACACCTTC. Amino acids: CASSIYTGQGLYGYTF.

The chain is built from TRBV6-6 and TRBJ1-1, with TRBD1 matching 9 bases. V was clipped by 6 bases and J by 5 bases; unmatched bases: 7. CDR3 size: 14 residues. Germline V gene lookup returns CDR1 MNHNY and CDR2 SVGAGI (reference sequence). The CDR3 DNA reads TGTGCCAGCAGGGAGACAGGGGGAGGGACTGAAGCTTTCTTT. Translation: CASRETGGGTEAFF.

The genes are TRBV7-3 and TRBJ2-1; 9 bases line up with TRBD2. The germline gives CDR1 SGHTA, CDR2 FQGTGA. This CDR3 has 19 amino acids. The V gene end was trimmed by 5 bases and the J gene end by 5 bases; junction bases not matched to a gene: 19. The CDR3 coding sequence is TGTGCCAGCAGCCCGCGGGGAGCCGGCGGGGGGGCGGCTAACAATGAGCAGTTCTTC. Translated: CASSPRGAGGGAANNEQFF.

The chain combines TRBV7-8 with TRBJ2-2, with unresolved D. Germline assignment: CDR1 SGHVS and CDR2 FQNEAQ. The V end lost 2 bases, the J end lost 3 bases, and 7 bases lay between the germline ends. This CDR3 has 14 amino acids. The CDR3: CASSLILDTGELFF. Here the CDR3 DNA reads TGTGCCAGCAGCTTAATTTTAGACACCGGGGAGCTGTTTTTT.

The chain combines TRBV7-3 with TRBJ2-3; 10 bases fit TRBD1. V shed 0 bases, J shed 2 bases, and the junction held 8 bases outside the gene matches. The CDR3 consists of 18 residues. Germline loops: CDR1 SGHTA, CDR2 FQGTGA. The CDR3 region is CASSLTTGQGGITDTQYF. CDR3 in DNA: TGTGCCAGCAGCTTAACGACCGGACAGGGGGGTATCACAGATACGCAGTATTTT.

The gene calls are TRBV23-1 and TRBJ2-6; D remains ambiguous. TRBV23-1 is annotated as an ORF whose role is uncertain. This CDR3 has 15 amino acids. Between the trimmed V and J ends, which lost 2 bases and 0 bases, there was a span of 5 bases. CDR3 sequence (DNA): TGCGCCAGCAGTCAACCCCGCTCTGGGGCCAACGTCCTGACTTTC. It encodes CASSQPRSGANVLTF.

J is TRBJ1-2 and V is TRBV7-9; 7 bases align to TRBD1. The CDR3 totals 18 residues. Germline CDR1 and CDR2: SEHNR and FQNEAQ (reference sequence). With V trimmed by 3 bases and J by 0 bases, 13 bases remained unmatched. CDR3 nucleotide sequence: TGTGCCAGCAGCTTGGCCGACAGGGTGGTAAAACCTAACTATGGCTACACCTTC. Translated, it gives CASSLADRVVKPNYGYTF.

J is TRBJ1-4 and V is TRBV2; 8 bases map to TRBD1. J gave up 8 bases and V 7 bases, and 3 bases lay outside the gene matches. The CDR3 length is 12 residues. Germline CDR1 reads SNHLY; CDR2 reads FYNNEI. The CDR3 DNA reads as TGTGCCAGCAACCGGGACAGGGAAAAACTGTTTTTT. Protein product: CASNRDREKLFF.

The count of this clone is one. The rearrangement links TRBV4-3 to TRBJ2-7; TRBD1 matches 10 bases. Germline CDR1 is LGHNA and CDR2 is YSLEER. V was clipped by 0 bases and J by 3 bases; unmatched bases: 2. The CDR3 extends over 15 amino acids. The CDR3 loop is CASSQEGQGRYEQYF. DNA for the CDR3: TGCGCCAGCAGCCAAGAGGGACAGGGGCGCTACGAGCAGTACTTC.

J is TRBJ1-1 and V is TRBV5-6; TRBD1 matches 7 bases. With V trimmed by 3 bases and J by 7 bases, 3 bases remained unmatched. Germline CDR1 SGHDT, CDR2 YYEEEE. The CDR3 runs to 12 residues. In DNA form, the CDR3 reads TGTGCCAGCAGCTACGACAGGGATGAAGCTTTCTTT. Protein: CASSYDRDEAFF.

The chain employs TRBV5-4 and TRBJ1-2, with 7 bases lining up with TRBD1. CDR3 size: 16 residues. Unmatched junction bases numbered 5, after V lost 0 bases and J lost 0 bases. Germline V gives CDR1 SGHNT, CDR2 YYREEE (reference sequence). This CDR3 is CASSLAGTVANYGYTF. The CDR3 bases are TGTGCCAGCAGCTTGGCCGGGACAGTTGCTAACTATGGCTACACCTTC.

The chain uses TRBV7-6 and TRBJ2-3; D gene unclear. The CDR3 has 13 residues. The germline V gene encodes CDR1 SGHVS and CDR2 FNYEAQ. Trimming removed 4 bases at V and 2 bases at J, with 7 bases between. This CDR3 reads CASSSGHTDTQYF. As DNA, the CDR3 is TGTGCCAGCAGCTCAGGCCACACAGATACGCAGTATTTT.

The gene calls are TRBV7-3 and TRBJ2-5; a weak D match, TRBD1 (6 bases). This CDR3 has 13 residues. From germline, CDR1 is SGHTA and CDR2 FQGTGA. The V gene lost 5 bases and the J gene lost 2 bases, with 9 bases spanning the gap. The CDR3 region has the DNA TGTGCCAGCAGCCATGGGACACAAGAGACCCAGTACTTC. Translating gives CASSHGTQETQYF.

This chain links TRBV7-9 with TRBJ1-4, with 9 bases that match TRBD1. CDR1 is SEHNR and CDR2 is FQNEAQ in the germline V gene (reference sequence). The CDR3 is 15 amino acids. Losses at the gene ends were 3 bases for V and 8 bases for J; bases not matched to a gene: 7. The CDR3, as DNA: TGTGCCAGCAGCTTCCCGGGGACAGGGCGGGAAAAACTGTTTTTT. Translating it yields CASSFPGTGREKLFF.

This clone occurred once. CDR3 residues: CASSKLGALADTIYF. In DNA form, the CDR3 reads TGTGCCAGCAGCAAATTGGGGGCTCTGGCTGACACCATATATTTT. The chain carries TRBV21-1 and TRBJ1-3; the table's D gene call, TRBD1, was not cross checked with the DNA. TRBV21-1 is shown as a pseudogene. This CDR3 contains 15 residues.

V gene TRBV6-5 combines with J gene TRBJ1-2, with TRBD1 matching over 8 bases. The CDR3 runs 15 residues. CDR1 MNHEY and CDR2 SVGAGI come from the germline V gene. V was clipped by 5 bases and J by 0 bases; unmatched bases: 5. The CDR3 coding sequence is TGTGCCAGCAGTACAGGGGGTTCTACTAACTATGGCTACACCTTC. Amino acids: CASSTGGSTNYGYTF.

In nucleotides, the CDR3 is TGTGCCAGCAGCCAAGATGTAGCGGGGGGGCAAGAGACCCAGTACTTC. Its protein product is CASSQDVAGGQETQYF. The rearrangement joins TRBV4-2 to TRBJ2-5; 11 positions agree with TRBD2. Germline loops: CDR1 LGHNA, CDR2 YNFKEQ. V was pared by 0 bases and J by 2 bases, with 2 bases of the junction left unmatched. The CDR3 length is 16 residues.

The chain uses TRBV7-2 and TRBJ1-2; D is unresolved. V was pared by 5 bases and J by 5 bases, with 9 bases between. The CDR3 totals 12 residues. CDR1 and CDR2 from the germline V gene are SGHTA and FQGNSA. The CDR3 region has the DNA TGTGCCAGCAGCGCGGGCCTGTATGGCTACACCTTC. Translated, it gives CASSAGLYGYTF.

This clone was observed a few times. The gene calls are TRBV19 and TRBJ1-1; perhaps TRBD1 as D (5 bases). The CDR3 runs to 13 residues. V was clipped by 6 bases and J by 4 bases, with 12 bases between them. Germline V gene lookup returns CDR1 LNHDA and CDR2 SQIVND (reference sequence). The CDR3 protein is CASRRGWATEAFF. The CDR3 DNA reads TGTGCCAGTAGGCGGGGGTGGGCCACTGAAGCTTTCTTT.